This T cell receptor beta chain appears in the sequencing data of a study of regulatory T cells in long-lasting Graves disease. Documented time point: newly diagnosed GD, antithyroid drugs for less than 3 months. Making the TCR library involved RNA that had been extracted from PBMCs. About this clonotype itself: What it binds is unknown.

The TCR beta library used iRepertoire HTBI primers with Arm-PCR amplification of CDR3. TCRdb reanalysed the multiplex PCR reads using MiXCR and keeps one entry per CDR3 protein. This sample has approximately 470,000 distinct CDR3 sequences, with 15% to 20% found just once. The V gene lost 6 bases and the J gene lost 2 bases, with 15 bases spanning the gap. CDR1 is MDHEN, CDR2 SYDVKM, per germline. CDR3 size: 15 residues. Study observations and caveats: Persistent Graves' disease cases displayed lower TCR diversity than newly diagnosed ones.

These data also formed part of another study, on T cells in Graves' hyperthyroidism and ophthalmopathy. That publication notes: Those patients with uncontrolled infection, other autoimmune disease, pregnancy or lactation were excluded. Ophthalmopathy, as predicted by the model, came a median around 6.7 months after the prediction.

Sequenced material: peripheral blood mononuclear cells (PBMCs), taken at new diagnosis, from a patient treated with antithyroid drugs. This TCR was recovered from a man aged 35-49 years with Graves disease. The J gene is TRBJ2-3, the V gene TRBV28; D might be TRBD1 or TRBD2, each matching 5 bases. CDR3 in DNA: TGTGCCAGCAGACGCCGGGACCATAACACAGATACGCAGTATTTT. It translates to CASRRRDHNTDTQYF.